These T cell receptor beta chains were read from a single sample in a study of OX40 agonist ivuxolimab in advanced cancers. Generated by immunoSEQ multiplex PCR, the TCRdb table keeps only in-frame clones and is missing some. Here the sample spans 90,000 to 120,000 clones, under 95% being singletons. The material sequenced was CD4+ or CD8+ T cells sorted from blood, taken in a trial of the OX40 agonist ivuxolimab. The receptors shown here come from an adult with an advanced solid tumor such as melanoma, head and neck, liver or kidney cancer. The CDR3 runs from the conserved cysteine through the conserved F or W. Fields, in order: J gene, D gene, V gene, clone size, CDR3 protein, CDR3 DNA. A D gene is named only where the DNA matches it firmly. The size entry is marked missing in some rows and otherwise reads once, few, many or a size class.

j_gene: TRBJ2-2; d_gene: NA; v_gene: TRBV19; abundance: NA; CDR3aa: CASSIELTGRELFF; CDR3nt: TGTGCCAGTAGTATAGAGCTGACGGGTCGGGAGCTGTTTTTT
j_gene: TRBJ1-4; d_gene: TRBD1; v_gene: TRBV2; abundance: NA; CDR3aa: CASRTGQTTNEKLFF; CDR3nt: TGTGCCAGCAGGACGGGACAGACAACTAATGAAAAACTGTTTTTT
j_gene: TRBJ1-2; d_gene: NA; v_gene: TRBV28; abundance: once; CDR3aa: CAILTRRGSNYGYTF; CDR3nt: TGTGCCATCCTTACCCGGAGAGGATCTAACTATGGCTACACCTTC
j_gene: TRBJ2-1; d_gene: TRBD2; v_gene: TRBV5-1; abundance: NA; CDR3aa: CASSEGLAAPLEQFF; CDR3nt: TGCGCCAGCAGCGAGGGACTAGCGGCGCCGTTGGAGCAGTTCTTC
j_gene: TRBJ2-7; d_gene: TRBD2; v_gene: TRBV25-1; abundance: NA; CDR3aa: CASRAGLLEQYF; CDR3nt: TGTGCCAGCAGAGCGGGACTCCTCGAGCAGTACTTC
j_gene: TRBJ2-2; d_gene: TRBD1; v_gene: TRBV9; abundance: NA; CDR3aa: CASSVVPDSGTGRSGELFF; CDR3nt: TGTGCCAGCAGCGTAGTTCCAGACTCCGGGACAGGGCGGTCCGGGGAGCTGTTTTTT
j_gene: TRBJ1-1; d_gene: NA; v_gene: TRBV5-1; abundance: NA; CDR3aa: CASSLAGIGTEAFF; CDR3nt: TGCGCCAGCAGCTTGGCGGGGATTGGGACTGAAGCTTTCTTT
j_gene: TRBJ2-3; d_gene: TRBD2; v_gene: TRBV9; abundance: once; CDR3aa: CASSRLAGVTDTQYF; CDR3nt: TGTGCCAGCAGTCGACTAGCGGGAGTCACAGATACGCAGTATTTT
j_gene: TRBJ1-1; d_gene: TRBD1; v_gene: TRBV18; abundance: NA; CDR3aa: CASSPRTGETAFF; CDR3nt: TGTGCCAGCTCACCACGGACAGGGGAGACGGCTTTCTTT
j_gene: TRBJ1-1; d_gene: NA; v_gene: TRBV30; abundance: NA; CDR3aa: CAWSGRVGSEAFF; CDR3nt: TGTGCCTGGAGTGGGAGAGTTGGTTCTGAAGCTTTCTTT
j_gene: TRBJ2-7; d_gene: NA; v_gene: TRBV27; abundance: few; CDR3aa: CASSLRRGGGEQYF; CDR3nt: TGTGCCAGCAGTTTAAGGAGGGGAGGGGGCGAGCAGTACTTC
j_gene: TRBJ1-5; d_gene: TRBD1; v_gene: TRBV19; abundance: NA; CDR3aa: CASSSGQGFDQPQHF; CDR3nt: TGTGCCAGTAGTTCGGGACAGGGGTTCGATCAGCCCCAGCATTTT
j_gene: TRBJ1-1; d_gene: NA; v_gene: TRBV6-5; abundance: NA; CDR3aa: CASSNSQGAAFF; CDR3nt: TGTGCCAGCAGTAACTCGCAGGGCGCGGCTTTCTTT
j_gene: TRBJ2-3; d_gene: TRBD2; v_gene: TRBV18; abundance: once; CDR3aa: CASSPSGSSADTQYF; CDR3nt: TGTGCCAGCTCACCTAGCGGGAGTAGCGCAGATACGCAGTATTTT
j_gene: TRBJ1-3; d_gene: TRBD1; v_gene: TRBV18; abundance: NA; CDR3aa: CASSPPGQGASSGNTIYF; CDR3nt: TGTGCCAGCTCACCTCCGGGACAGGGGGCGAGCTCTGGAAACACCATATATTTT
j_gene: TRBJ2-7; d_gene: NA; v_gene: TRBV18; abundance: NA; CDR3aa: CASSPNFYEQYF; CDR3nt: TGTGCCAGCTCACCAAACTTTTACGAGCAGTACTTC
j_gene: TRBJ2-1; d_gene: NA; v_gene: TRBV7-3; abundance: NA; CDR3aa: CASSLTAGGINEQFF; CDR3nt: TGTGCCAGCAGCTTAACCGCAGGGGGGATCAATGAGCAGTTCTTC
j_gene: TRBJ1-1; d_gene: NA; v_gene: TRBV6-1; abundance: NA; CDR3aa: CASSARKDTEAFF; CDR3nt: TGTGCCAGCAGTGCTAGGAAGGACACTGAAGCTTTCTTT